Detailed here is one T cell receptor (beta chain). Here immunoSEQ multiplex PCR was the method, and the copy in TCRdb shows in-frame clones only, minus some. This table has about 210,000 clones, 83% appearing once. The sample comes from a study of blood T cell repertoires in COVID-19. Looked up from germline, CDR1 is WNHNN and CDR2 is SYGVQD (reference sequence). This CDR3 has 15 residues. J lost 2 bases, V lost 8 bases, and 11 bases had no gene match. Sequenced: peripheral blood. This chain joins TRBV10-1 and TRBJ1-2; 7 bases match TRBD1. The source is a woman aged 40 to 50 with active or convalescent COVID-19. In DNA form, the CDR3 reads TGCGCCAGCCCTCGAAGGGGGCGCCGGAACTATGGCTACACCTTC. It translates to CASPRRGRRNYGYTF.